This T cell receptor beta chain comes out of a study of early T cells in non-severe SARS-CoV-2 infection. Study context: With bulk RNA from unsorted whole blood as input, sequencing yielded unpaired chains. Study conclusions and caveats: A preference for anti-spike CD8 responses marked VDJdb matching, which missed private and CD4 specificities.

Individually, cDNA molecules had unique molecular identifiers attached to them. Using its own MiXCR run on the 5' RACE reads, TCRdb lists one record per CDR3 protein. The data contain 75,000 or so distinct CDR3 sequences, roughly 11% of them singletons. This clonotype has just a few counts. Its matching antigen is unknown. Source: whole blood, taken at baseline. This TCR was recovered from an adult who was a healthcare worker with PCR-confirmed SARS-CoV-2 infection or an uninfected control (not recorded which).

The CDR3 protein is CASSLPPRQAHEQYF. The CDR3 region has the DNA TGTGCCAGCAGCTTACCCCCGAGGCAGGCACACGAGCAGTACTTC. The genes are TRBV7-2 and TRBJ2-7; no reliable D call. This CDR3 comprises 15 residues. Germline CDR1 is SGHTA and CDR2 is FQGNSA. Trimming removed 2 bases at V and 5 bases at J, with 16 bases between.